This TCR beta chain was observed in a study of blood T cell repertoires in COVID-19. In the authors' workflow: Reference gene primer amplification gave nucleated cell count estimates. TCRdb's copy holds only in-frame clones and misses some; the assay was immunoSEQ multiplex PCR. For V, J and clone size, that table is used; D and trimming come from the DNA. This sample carries 120,000 to 150,000 clones, approximately 81% of them seen once, and the ten largest clones take roughly 2.7%. From germline, CDR1 is GTSNPN and CDR2 SVGIG (reference sequence). The CDR3 length is 15 residues. V was pared by 4 bases and J by 1 base, with 7 bases of the junction left unmatched.

This receptor was taken from a human donor with acute or convalescent COVID-19. The donor label of this sample is uncertain. The chain uses TRBV30 and TRBJ1-3, with 7 positions matching TRBD1. Sequencing was performed on peripheral blood. The CDR3 DNA reads as TGTGCCTGGACCGAGGGACAGTATTCTGGAAACACCATATATTTT. Translating it yields CAWTEGQYSGNTIYF.